Below, 5 T cell receptor beta chains from the same sample are listed, as sequenced in a study of low-dose radiotherapy and immunotherapy resistance in tumors (dated by TCRdb to 2021 to 2024). According to the study, the label for this sample's time point signals: after trial treatment. The treatment or condition label here, explained by the study, means: LDRT plus nivolumab, ipilimumab, low-dose cyclophosphamide and aspirin (RACIN trial). Instrument on record: Illumina HiSeq 2500. First-strand cDNA was synthesized using Superscript III and a set of TRAV- and TRBV-specific primers, so that both TCRalpha and TCRbeta chains were covered. TCRs were amplified for about 22 PCR cycles with Phusion, using a constant-region primer paired with the adapter attached to the V primers. TCRdb reprocessing: public reads trimmed at Q25 with fastp, clones called with MiXCR, in-frame beta chains kept. Each CDR3 protein appears once, grouped with its most common genes and DNA. Counted in this sample were about 30,000 distinct CDR3 sequences; around 50% of them appeared once. In total, the top ten clones hold 5.7% of the sample.

Sequencing used PBMCs, obtained after low-dose radiotherapy plus immunotherapy. These receptors all come from a male donor with gallbladder cancer.

This chain connects TRBV6-8 to TRBJ1-1; D is uncertain. Germline V gene data show CDR1 as MNHGY and CDR2 as SAAAGT. The CDR3 covers 14 residues. V lost 10 bases, J lost 1 base, and 16 bases lay in between. The CDR3 reads CAILSRASNTEAFF. For the CDR3, the DNA is TGTGCCATCCTTTCCCGGGCCTCGAACACTGAAGCTTTCTTT.

By share of the sample, this clonotype is medium-sized. This chain connects TRBV6-6 to TRBJ1-4, with 8 bases aligning to TRBD1. Germline CDR1 and CDR2: MNHNY and SVGAGI (reference sequence). The J segment lost 3 bases and the V segment lost 6 bases, leaving 6 bases of the junction unmatched. The CDR3 covers 15 residues. The CDR3 here is CASRPRTGPNEKLFF. The CDR3 region has the DNA TGTGCCAGCAGACCACGGACAGGGCCTAATGAAAAACTGTTTTTT.

This clonotype was seen at least ten times. The rearrangement links TRBV3-1 to TRBJ2-5; unclear D gene. This CDR3 comprises 15 residues. Deletions cut 7 bases from V and 4 bases from J, with 19 bases between. Per the germline V gene, CDR1 is LGHDT and CDR2 is YNNKEL (reference sequence). The CDR3 here is CASTRKGPLGETQYF. CDR3 DNA: TGTGCCAGCACCCGTAAAGGGCCCCTCGGAGAGACCCAGTACTTC.

As regards this clonotype: This could be a read error, since a much larger clone is one nucleotide away. The V and J genes are TRBV6-5 and TRBJ1-6; D gene ambiguous. V lost 8 bases and J lost 5, with 10 bases in between. The length of the CDR3 is 13 residues. Germline V CDR1 and CDR2: MNHEY, SVGAGI. The CDR3 is CASLSFDNSPLHF. DNA for the CDR3: TGTGCCAGCTTGAGTTTCGATAATTCACCCCTCCACTTT.

The CDR3 loop reads CASSQDLGQVIYEQYF. As DNA, the CDR3 is TGTGCCAGCAGCCAAGATCTGGGACAGGTAATCTACGAGCAGTACTTC. V gene TRBV3-1 combines with J gene TRBJ2-7; 8 bases are shared with TRBD1. V lost 0 bases and J lost 3; bases outside the gene matches: 7. This CDR3 is 16 amino acids long. Germline CDR1 reads LGHDT; CDR2 reads YNNKEL (reference sequence).